A selection of T cell receptor beta chains follows, all from one sample in a study of T cell responses to AZD1222 COVID-19 vaccine. Only in-frame clones appear in the TCRdb table, and some are missing; sequencing was by immunoSEQ multiplex PCR. The table lists roughly 150,000 clones, roughly nine tenths of them singletons. The material was peripheral blood, obtained after recovery from COVID-19. The receptors here all came from an adult who had recovered from COVID-19. The CDR3 runs from the conserved cysteine through the conserved F or W. A D gene is named only where the DNA matches it firmly. Expanded clones are given a class, and other clones once, few, many or no size at all.

v_gene,abundance,j_gene,d_gene,CDR3nt,CDR3aa
TRBV6-5,.,TRBJ1-1,.,TGTGCCAGCAGGCAACAGCCGAACACTGAAGCTTTCTTT,CASRQQPNTEAFF
TRBV2,.,TRBJ2-3,.,TGTGCCAGCAGTGTCTCCAAGGATACGCAGTATTTT,CASSVSKDTQYF
TRBV7-6,few,TRBJ1-3,.,TGTGCCAGCAGAAAAGACCCGGGCTCTGGAAACACCATATATTTT,CASRKDPGSGNTIYF
TRBV19,.,TRBJ2-1,TRBD1,TGTGCCAGTGGGGACAGGTACAATGAGCAGTTCTTC,CASGDRYNEQFF
TRBV12-2,once,TRBJ2-3,.,TGTGCAAGTCGCTTAGAGTCAGTCGGGGTTGTAAGGAATACGCAGTATTTT,CASRLESVGVVRNTQYF
TRBV18,.,TRBJ1-1,.,TGTGCCAGCTCACAGGACACAGGGTTCTCTGAAGCTTTCTTT,CASSQDTGFSEAFF
TRBV6-2/TRBV6-3,.,TRBJ2-1,TRBD2,TGTGCCAGCAGTTTAGCGGGAGTGGGGAATGAGCAGTTCTTC,CASSLAGVGNEQFF
TRBV27,.,TRBJ1-5,TRBD1,TGTGCCAGCAGTTTGCAGGGGGCGGGCGGCTTTAGCAATCAGCCCCAGCATTTT,CASSLQGAGGFSNQPQHF
TRBV5-6,.,TRBJ2-7,.,TGTGCCAGCAGCTCAAGAGGTGGCGCCGAGCAGTACTTC,CASSSRGGAEQYF
TRBV5-1,.,TRBJ2-5,TRBD1,TGCGCCAGCGACCGGACAGGGGGCCAAGAGACCCAGTACTTC,CASDRTGGQETQYF
TRBV29-1,.,TRBJ2-5,.,TGCAGCGTTGAATGGATGGTGAAAATCCAAGAGACCCAGTACTTC,CSVEWMVKIQETQYF
TRBV7-9,.,TRBJ1-1,.,TGTGCCAGCAGCTTAGAAGGGGACACTGAAGCTTTCTTT,CASSLEGDTEAFF